Below are 11 T cell receptor beta chains sequenced from a single sample in a study of cytomegalovirus exposure and HLA in healthy donors. Both 60 Vbeta primers and 13 Jbeta primers went into the PCR. This table comes from immunoSEQ multiplex PCR, and its TCRdb copy is limited to in-frame clones, with some not included. This repertoire shows roughly 100,000 clones, about 73% found once; its top ten account for roughly 16%. The sequenced sample consisted of PBMCs. These receptors all come from a woman between 50 and 59 years old in good health and CMV-seropositive.

The chain uses TRBV28 and TRBJ1-2; the match to TRBD1 covers 10 bases. The ends lost 3 bases at V and 3 bases at J; junction bases unmatched: 7. The CDR3 spans 16 residues. Per the germline V gene, CDR1 is MDHEN and CDR2 is SYDVKM. The DNA for the CDR3 is TGTGCCAGCAGTTTCCTGACAGGGGGCGGCCACTATGGCTACACCTTC. Protein sequence: CASSFLTGGGHYGYTF.

This sequence joins TRBV7-2 and TRBJ2-7, with D possibly TRBD2 on 6 matching bases. CDR3 size: 15 residues. CDR1 and CDR2 from the germline V gene are SGHTA and FQGNSA. Trimming pared 1 base from V and 1 base from J, leaving 11 bases between. For the CDR3, the DNA is TGTGCCAGCAGCTTAGTCGTCGGGAGTTCCTACGAGCAGTACTTC. Residues: CASSLVVGSSYEQYF. Looking up the rest from reference TRBV7-2 and TRBJ2-7 gives the full variable domain: GAGVSQSPSNKVTEKGKDVELRCDPISGHTALYWYRQSLGQGLEFLIYFQGNSAPDKSGLPSDRFSAERTGGSVSTLTIQRTQQEDSAVYLCASSLVVGSSYEQYFGPGTRLTVT.

The chain uses TRBV28 and TRBJ1-5; D unclear. Germline V gene sequence: CDR1 MDHEN, CDR2 SYDVKM. With 5 bases removed from V and 9 bases from J, the gap between germline ends came to 11 bases. CDR3 length: 12 residues. The CDR3 sequence: CASSAYRGPQHF. CDR3 nucleotide sequence: TGTGCCAGCAGTGCTTACCGGGGGCCCCAGCATTTT.

This clone showed up just once. The chain is built from TRBV27 and TRBJ1-1; D is perhaps TRBD1 (5 bases). CDR3 length equals 14 residues. The V gene lost 3 bases and the J gene lost 0 bases, with 8 bases spanning the gap. In germline, CDR1 is MNHEY, CDR2 SMNVEV (reference sequence). The CDR3: CASSLTALNTEAFF. The DNA for the CDR3 is TGTGCCAGCAGTTTGACAGCTCTGAACACTGAAGCTTTCTTT.

The gene calls are TRBV7-6 and TRBJ2-1; D might be TRBD2 (6 bases). This CDR3 is built from 14 residues. V shed 5 bases and J shed 0 bases, with 8 bases lying between them. Germline lookup yields CDR1 SGHVS and CDR2 FNYEAQ. The CDR3 here is CASSQEGSYNEQFF. In DNA form, the CDR3 reads TGTGCCAGCAGCCAGGAGGGCTCCTACAATGAGCAGTTCTTC.

This clone turned up a few times. The J gene is TRBJ2-3, the V gene TRBV4-2; 7 bases are a match to TRBD2. This CDR3 has 16 residues. In germline, CDR1 is LGHNA, CDR2 YNFKEQ. V was pared by 4 bases and J by 2 bases, with 9 bases of the junction left unmatched. In DNA form, the CDR3 reads TGTGCCAGCAGCCCCGAAGGACTAGTCCTCACAGATACGCAGTATTTT. Encoded protein: CASSPEGLVLTDTQYF.

This clone was seen more than once but under ten times. The rearrangement links TRBV28 to TRBJ1-1; a possible D gene is TRBD1 (5 bases). The germline CDR1 and CDR2 sequences are MDHEN and SYDVKM. Trimming stripped 10 bases from V and 4 bases from J, with 25 bases between. The CDR3 length is 16 residues. The CDR3 sequence: CATSFFGGAFSTEAFF. The CDR3 DNA is TGTGCCACCTCTTTTTTCGGCGGGGCCTTCTCCACTGAAGCTTTCTTT.

CDR3 sequence (DNA): TGCGCCAGCAGCCAAGCCCGGGACAGCCTCTACGAGCAGTACTTC. It codes for CASSQARDSLYEQYF. The chain is built from TRBV4-3 and TRBJ2-7; 7 nucleotides line up with TRBD1. There are 15 residues in the CDR3. With V trimmed by 1 base and J by 3 bases, 6 bases remained unmatched. Per germline, CDR1 LGHNA and CDR2 YSLEER.

This clone was seen only once. The chain employs TRBV10-2 and TRBJ2-2, with 9 bases matching TRBD1. V was clipped by 11 bases and J by 4 bases; unmatched bases: 11. Germline V lookup: CDR1 WSHSY, CDR2 SAAADI. This CDR3 has 15 residues. The CDR3: CAHSPGTGLTGELFF. The CDR3 coding sequence is TGCGCCCACAGCCCCGGGACAGGGCTCACCGGGGAGCTGTTTTTT.

This chain connects TRBV25-1 to TRBJ2-2; TRBD1 might be the D (6 bases). The CDR3 is made up of 14 amino acids. Germline assignment: CDR1 MGHDK and CDR2 SYGVNS. Trimming removed 2 bases at V and 3 bases at J, with 7 bases between. The CDR3 loop is CASSEQGYTGELFF. The DNA of the CDR3 is TGTGCCAGCAGTGAACAGGGGTACACCGGGGAGCTGTTTTTT. Looking up the rest from reference TRBV25-1 and TRBJ2-2 gives the full variable domain: EADIYQTPRYLVIGTGKKITLECSQTMGHDKMYWYQQDPGMELHLIHYSYGVNSTEKGDLSSESTVSRIRTEHFPLTLESARPSHTSQYLCASSEQGYTGELFFGEGSRLTVL.

V usage is TRBV5-1 and J usage is TRBJ2-5; 11 bases fit TRBD2. Trimming at V came to 4 bases and at J to 5 bases, leaving 10 bases not matched to a gene. The CDR3 extends over 16 amino acids. Germline V gives CDR1 SGHRS, CDR2 YFSETQ. The CDR3 nucleotides read TGCGCCAGCAGCCTGACTAGCGGGACCCTCCGGGAGACCCAGTACTTC. Translated: CASSLTSGTLRETQYF.